This T cell receptor beta chain was observed in a study of blood T cells in healthy people across ages. Combining a sample-barcoded 5' primer with a J-beta primer mix, a second PCR ran for roughly 6 to 12 cycles. Researchers report that a template-switch adaptor with 12 random nucleotides tagged each cDNA molecule. In TCRdb, the 5' RACE reads were re-called with MiXCR into one record per CDR3 protein. Here the sample spans 1,300,000 or so distinct CDR3 sequences, around 55% being singletons. A note on this clonotype: Its antigen is not identified.

Study-wide findings and caveats: Bulk PBMC profiling left naive and antigen-experienced comparisons inconclusive.

CDR1 is KGHSH, CDR2 LQKENI, per germline. The CDR3 spans 17 residues. J was trimmed by 1 base and V by 1 base; bases with no gene match: 8. The sample consisted of blood. This clonotype originated in a young man in good health. The rearrangement links TRBV18 to TRBJ2-5, with 8 bases matching TRBD1. The CDR3 protein is CASSPLVTGTGQETQYF. CDR3 DNA: TGTGCCAGCTCACCACTAGTCACCGGGACAGGCCAAGAGACCCAGTACTTC. The complete variable domain, with remaining parts taken from reference TRBV18 and TRBJ2-5, reads NAGVMQNPRHLVRRRGQEARLRCSPMKGHSHVYWYRQLPEEGLKFMVYLQKENIIDESGMPKERFSAEFPKEGPSILRIQQVVRGDSAAYFCASSPLVTGTGQETQYFGPGTRLLVL.